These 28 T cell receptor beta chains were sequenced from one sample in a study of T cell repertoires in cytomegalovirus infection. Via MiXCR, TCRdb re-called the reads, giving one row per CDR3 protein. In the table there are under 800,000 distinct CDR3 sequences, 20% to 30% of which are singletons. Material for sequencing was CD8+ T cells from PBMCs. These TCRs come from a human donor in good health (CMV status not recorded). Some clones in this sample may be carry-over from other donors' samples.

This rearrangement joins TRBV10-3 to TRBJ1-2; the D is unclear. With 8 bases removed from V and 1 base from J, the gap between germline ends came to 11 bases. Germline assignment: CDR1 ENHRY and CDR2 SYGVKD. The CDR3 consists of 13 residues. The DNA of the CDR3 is TGTGCCATCCCCGACCTTCTTAACTATGGCTACACCTTC. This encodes CAIPDLLNYGYTF.

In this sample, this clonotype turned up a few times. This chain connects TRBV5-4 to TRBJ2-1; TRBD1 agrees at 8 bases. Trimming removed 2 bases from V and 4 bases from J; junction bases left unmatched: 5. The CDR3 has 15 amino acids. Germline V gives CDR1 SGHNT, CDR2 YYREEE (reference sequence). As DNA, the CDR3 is TGTGCCAGCAGCTTCCGGGACAGGCTATACAATGAGCAGTTCTTC. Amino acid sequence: CASSFRDRLYNEQFF.

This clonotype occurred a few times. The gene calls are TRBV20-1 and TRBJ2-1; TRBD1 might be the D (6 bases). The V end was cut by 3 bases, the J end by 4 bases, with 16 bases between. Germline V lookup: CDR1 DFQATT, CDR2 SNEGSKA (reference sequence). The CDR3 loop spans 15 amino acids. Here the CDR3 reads CSARGIGTPYNEQFF. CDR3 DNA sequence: TGCAGTGCTAGGGGAATCGGGACACCTTACAATGAGCAGTTCTTC.

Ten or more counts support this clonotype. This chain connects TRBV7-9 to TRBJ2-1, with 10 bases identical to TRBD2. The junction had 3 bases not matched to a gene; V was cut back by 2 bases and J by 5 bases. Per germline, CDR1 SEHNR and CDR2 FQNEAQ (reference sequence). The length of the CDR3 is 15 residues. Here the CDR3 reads CASSLKLAGHNEQFF. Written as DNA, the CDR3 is TGTGCCAGCAGCTTAAAACTAGCGGGGCACAATGAGCAGTTCTTC.

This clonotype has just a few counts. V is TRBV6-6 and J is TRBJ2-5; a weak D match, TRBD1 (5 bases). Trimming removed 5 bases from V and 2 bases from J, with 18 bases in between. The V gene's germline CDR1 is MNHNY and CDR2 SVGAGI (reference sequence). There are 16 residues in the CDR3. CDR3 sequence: CASSPRTGATQETQYF. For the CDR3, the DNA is TGTGCCAGCAGTCCTCGTACAGGAGCGACGCAAGAGACCCAGTACTTC.

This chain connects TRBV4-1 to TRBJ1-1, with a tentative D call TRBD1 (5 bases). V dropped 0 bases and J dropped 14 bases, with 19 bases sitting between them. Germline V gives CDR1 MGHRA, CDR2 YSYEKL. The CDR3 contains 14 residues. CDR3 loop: CASSQDQGTRRHFF. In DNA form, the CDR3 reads TGCGCCAGCAGCCAAGATCAGGGTACACGGCGACACTTCTTT.

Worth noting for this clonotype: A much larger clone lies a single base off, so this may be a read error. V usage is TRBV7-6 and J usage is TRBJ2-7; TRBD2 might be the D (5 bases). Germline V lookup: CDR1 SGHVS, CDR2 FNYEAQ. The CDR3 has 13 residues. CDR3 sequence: CVSSAGEPYEQYF. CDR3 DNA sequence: TGTGTCAGCAGCGCCGGGGAGCCCTACGAGCAGTACTTC.

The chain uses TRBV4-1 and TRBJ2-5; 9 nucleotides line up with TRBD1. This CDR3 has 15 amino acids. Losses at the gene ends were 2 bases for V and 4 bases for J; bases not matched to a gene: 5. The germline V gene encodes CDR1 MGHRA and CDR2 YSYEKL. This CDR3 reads CASSQHTGGIETQYF. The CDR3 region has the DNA TGCGCCAGCAGCCAACATACAGGGGGCATAGAGACCCAGTACTTC.

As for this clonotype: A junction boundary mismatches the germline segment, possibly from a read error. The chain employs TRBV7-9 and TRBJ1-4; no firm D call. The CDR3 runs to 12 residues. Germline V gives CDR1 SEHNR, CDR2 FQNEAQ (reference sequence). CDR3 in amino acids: CASNLEGGKLFF. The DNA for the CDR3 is TGTGCCAGCAACTTAGAGGGTGGAAAACTGTTTTTT.

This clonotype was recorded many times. The DNA for the CDR3 is TGTGCCAGCAGCGCGGACAGCAAAAACCAAGAGACCCAGTACTTC. This codes for CASSADSKNQETQYF. The chain links TRBV7-9 to TRBJ2-5; D is possibly TRBD1 (6 bases). The germline CDR1 and CDR2 sequences are SEHNR and FQNEAQ (reference sequence). The ends were cut back, 5 bases at V and 0 bases at J, with 13 bases in the middle. The CDR3 is 15 residues long.

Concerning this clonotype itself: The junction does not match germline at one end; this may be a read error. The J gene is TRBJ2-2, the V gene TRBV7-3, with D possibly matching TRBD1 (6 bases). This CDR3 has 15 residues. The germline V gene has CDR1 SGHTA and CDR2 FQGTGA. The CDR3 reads CVSSPDGGNTGELFF. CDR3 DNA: TGTGTCAGCAGCCCGGATGGGGGCAACACCGGGGAGCTGTTTTTT.

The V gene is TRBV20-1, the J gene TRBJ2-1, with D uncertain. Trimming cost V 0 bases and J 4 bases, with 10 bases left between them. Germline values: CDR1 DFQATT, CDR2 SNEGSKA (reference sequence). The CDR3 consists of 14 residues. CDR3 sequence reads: CSARDQSDYNEQFF. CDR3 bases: TGCAGTGCTAGAGATCAGTCCGATTACAATGAGCAGTTCTTC.

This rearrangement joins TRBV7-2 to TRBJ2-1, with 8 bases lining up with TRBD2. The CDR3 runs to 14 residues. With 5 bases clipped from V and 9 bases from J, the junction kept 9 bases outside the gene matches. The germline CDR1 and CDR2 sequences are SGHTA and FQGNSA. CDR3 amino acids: CASSPGGGVGEQFF. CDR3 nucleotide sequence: TGTGCCAGCAGCCCCGGGGGGGGGGTAGGTGAGCAGTTCTTC. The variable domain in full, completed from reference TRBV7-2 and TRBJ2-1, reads GAGVSQSPSNKVTEKGKDVELRCDPISGHTALYWYRQSLGQGLEFLIYFQGNSAPDKSGLPSDRFSAERTGGSVSTLTIQRTQQEDSAVYLCASSPGGGVGEQFFGPGTRLTVL.

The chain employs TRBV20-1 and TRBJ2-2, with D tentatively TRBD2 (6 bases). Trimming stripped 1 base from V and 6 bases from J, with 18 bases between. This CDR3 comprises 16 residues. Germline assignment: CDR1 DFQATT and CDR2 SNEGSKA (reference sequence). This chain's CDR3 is CSARARWDLGAGELFF. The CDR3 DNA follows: TGCAGTGCTAGAGCAAGATGGGACTTAGGGGCCGGGGAGCTGTTTTTT.

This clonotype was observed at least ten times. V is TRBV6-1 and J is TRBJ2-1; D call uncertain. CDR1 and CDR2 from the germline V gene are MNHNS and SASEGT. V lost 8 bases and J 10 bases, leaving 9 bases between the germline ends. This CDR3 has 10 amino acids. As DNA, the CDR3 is TGTGCCAGCCTACGTTCGGAGCAGTTCTTC. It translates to CASLRSEQFF.

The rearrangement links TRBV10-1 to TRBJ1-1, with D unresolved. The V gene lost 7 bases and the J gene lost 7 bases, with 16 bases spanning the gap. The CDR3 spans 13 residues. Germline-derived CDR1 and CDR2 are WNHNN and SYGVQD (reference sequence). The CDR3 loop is CASTETGRLEAFF. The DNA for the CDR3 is TGCGCCAGCACGGAGACTGGACGGCTTGAAGCTTTCTTT.

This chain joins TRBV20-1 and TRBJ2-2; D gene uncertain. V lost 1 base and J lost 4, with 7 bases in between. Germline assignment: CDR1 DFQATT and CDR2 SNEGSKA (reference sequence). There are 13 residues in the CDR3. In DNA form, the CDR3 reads TGCAGTGCTAGAGTCCCCTTCACCGGGGAGCTGTTTTTT. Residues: CSARVPFTGELFF.

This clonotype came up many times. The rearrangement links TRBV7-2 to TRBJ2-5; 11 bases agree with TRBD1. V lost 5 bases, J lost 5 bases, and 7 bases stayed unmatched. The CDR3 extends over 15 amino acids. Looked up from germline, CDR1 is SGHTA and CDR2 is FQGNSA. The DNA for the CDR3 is TGTGCCAGCAGCCGCTGGGACAGGGGGGAGGAGACCCAGTACTTC. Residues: CASSRWDRGEETQYF.

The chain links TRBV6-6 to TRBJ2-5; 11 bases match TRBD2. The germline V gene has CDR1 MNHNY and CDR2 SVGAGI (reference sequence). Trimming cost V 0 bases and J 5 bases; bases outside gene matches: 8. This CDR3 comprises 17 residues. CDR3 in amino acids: CASSYSTLAGGPETQYF. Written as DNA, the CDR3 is TGTGCCAGCAGTTACTCGACCTTAGCGGGGGGGCCGGAGACCCAGTACTTC.

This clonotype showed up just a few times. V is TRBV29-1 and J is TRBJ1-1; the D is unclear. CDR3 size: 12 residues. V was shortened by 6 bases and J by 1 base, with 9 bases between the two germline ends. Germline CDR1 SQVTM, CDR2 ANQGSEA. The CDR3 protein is CSVGRRNTEAFF. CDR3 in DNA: TGCAGCGTCGGACGGAGGAACACTGAAGCTTTCTTT.

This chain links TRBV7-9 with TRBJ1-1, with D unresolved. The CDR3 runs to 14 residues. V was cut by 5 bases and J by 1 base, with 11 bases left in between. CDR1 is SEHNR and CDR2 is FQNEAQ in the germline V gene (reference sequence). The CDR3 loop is CASSHGDRNTEAFF. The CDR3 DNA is TGTGCCAGCAGCCACGGGGATCGGAACACTGAAGCTTTCTTT.

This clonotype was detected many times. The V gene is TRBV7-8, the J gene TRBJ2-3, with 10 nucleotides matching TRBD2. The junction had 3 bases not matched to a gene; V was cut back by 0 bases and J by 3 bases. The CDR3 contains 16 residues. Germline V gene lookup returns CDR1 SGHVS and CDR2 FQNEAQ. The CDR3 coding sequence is TGTGCCAGCAGCTTAGCGCCTAGCGGGGGAACAGATACGCAGTATTTT. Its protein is CASSLAPSGGTDTQYF. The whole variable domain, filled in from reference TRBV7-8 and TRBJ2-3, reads GAGVSQSPRYKVAKRGQDVALRCDPISGHVSLFWYQQALGQGPEFLTYFQNEAQLDKSGLPSDRFFAERPEGSVSTLKIQRTQQEDSAVYLCASSLAPSGGTDTQYFGPGTRLTVL.

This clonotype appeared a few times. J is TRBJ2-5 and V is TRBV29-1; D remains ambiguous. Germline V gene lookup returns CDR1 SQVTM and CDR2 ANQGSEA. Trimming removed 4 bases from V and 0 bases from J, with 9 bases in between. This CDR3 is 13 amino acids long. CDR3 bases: TGCAGCGTTGCTCGGCAGAACCAAGAGACCCAGTACTTC. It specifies CSVARQNQETQYF. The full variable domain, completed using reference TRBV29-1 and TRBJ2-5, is SAVISQKPSRDICQRGTSLTIQCQVDSQVTMMFWYRQQPGQSLTLIATANQGSEATYESGFVIDKFPISRPNLTFSTLTVSNMSPEDSSIYLCSVARQNQETQYFGPGTRLLVL.

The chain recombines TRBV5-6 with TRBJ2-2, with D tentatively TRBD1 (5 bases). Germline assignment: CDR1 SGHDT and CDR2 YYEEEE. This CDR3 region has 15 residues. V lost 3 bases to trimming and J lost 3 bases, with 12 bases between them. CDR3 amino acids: CASSSTESYTGELFF. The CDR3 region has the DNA TGTGCCAGCAGCTCGACAGAGTCGTACACCGGGGAGCTGTTTTTT.

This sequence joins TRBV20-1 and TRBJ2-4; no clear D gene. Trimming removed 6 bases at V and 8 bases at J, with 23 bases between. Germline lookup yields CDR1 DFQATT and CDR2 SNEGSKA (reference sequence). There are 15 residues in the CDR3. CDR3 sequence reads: CSAMRLGEARDIQYF. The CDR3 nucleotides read TGCAGTGCCATGCGTTTGGGCGAGGCCCGGGACATTCAGTACTTC.

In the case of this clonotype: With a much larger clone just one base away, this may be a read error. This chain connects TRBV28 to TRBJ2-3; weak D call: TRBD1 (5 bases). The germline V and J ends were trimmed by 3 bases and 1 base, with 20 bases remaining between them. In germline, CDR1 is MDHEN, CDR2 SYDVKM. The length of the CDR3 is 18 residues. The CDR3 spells CASSFGPQEGQGTDTQYF. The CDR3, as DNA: TGTGCCAGCAGTTTTGGCCCGCAAGAAGGACAAGGCACAGATACGCAGTATTTT.

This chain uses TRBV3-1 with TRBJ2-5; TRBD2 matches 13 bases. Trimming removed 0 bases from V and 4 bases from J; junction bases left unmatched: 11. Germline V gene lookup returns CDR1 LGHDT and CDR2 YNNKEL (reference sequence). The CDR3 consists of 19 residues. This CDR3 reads CASSQDRELAGGLRETQYF. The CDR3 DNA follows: TGTGCCAGCAGCCAAGATCGGGAACTAGCGGGGGGGCTAAGAGAGACCCAGTACTTC.

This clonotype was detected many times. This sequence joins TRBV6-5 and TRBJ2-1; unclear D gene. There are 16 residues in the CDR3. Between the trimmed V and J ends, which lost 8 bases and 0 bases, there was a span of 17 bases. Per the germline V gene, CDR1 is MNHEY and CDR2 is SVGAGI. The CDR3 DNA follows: TGTGCCAGCCTTGGCACGGGCCCTAGCTCCTACAATGAGCAGTTCTTC. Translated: CASLGTGPSSYNEQFF.